This is a list of T cell receptor beta chains from one sample in a study of shared clonotypes between healthy human individuals. The data were produced by immunoSEQ multiplex PCR, yet TCRdb's version contains in-frame clones alone and is incomplete. This table holds about 1,500,000 clones, around 95% found once. What was sequenced was naive CD4+ T cells sorted from blood. These receptors originate from a man aged 30-40 years in good health. The CDR3 runs from the conserved cysteine through the conserved F or W. Fields, in order: clone size, D gene, J gene, V gene, CDR3 protein, CDR3 DNA. The D gene is left open where the match is weak. Not every row has a clone size; where given, it reads once, few, many or a size class.

abundance: .; d_gene: TRBD2; j_gene: TRBJ2-5; v_gene: TRBV18; CDR3aa: CASSPLKREGLETQYF; CDR3nt: TGTGCCAGCTCACCGCTGAAGCGGGAGGGCCTGGAGACCCAGTACTTC
abundance: .; d_gene: TRBD1; j_gene: TRBJ2-7; v_gene: TRBV6-6; CDR3aa: CASSTTGETHEQYF; CDR3nt: TGTGCCAGCAGTACCACAGGGGAAACACACGAGCAGTACTTC
abundance: few; d_gene: TRBD2; j_gene: TRBJ2-7; v_gene: TRBV27; CDR3aa: CASSRLAGGEQYF; CDR3nt: TGTGCCAGCAGTAGACTAGCGGGAGGCGAGCAGTACTTC
abundance: .; d_gene: .; j_gene: TRBJ2-5; v_gene: TRBV18; CDR3aa: CASYQETQYF; CDR3nt: TGTGCCAGCTACCAAGAGACCCAGTACTTC
abundance: .; d_gene: TRBD1; j_gene: TRBJ2-2; v_gene: TRBV25-1; CDR3aa: CASRAPGQGTGELFF; CDR3nt: TGTGCCAGCAGGGCCCCGGGACAGGGGACCGGGGAGCTGTTTTTT
abundance: .; d_gene: TRBD2; j_gene: TRBJ2-1; v_gene: TRBV28; CDR3aa: CASLAGDSYNEQFF; CDR3nt: TGTGCCAGCCTAGCGGGAGATTCCTACAATGAGCAGTTCTTC
abundance: .; d_gene: .; j_gene: TRBJ2-1; v_gene: TRBV11-2; CDR3aa: CASSLGSWPNEQFF; CDR3nt: TGTGCCAGCAGCTTAGGTAGCTGGCCCAATGAGCAGTTCTTC
abundance: .; d_gene: .; j_gene: TRBJ1-3; v_gene: TRBV30; CDR3aa: CAWRLGTGNTIYF; CDR3nt: TGTGCCTGGAGATTGGGGACTGGAAACACCATATATTTT
abundance: .; d_gene: TRBD2; j_gene: TRBJ2-2; v_gene: TRBV27; CDR3aa: CASSLLAGGNTGELFF; CDR3nt: TGTGCCAGCAGCCTACTAGCGGGAGGGAACACCGGGGAGCTGTTTTTT
abundance: .; d_gene: .; j_gene: TRBJ2-6; v_gene: TRBV6-5; CDR3aa: CASKLGASGANVLTF; CDR3nt: TGTGCCAGCAAGTTAGGGGCCTCTGGGGCCAACGTCCTGACTTTC
abundance: .; d_gene: .; j_gene: TRBJ1-3; v_gene: TRBV6-6; CDR3aa: CASSWGRASHTIYF; CDR3nt: TGTGCCAGCAGTTGGGGCAGGGCAAGTCACACCATATATTTT
abundance: .; d_gene: TRBD2; j_gene: TRBJ2-7; v_gene: TRBV28; CDR3aa: CASSLGRGDEQYF; CDR3nt: TGTGCCAGCAGTTTAGGGAGGGGAGACGAGCAGTACTTC
abundance: .; d_gene: TRBD1; j_gene: TRBJ2-5; v_gene: TRBV2; CDR3aa: CASRTDRGWETQYF; CDR3nt: TGTGCCAGCAGAACAGACAGGGGTTGGGAGACCCAGTACTTC
abundance: .; d_gene: .; j_gene: TRBJ1-4; v_gene: TRBV28; CDR3aa: CASSNVGGTNEKLFF; CDR3nt: TGTGCCAGCAGTAATGTTGGGGGGACTAATGAAAAACTGTTTTTT
abundance: .; d_gene: TRBD1; j_gene: TRBJ2-3; v_gene: TRBV19; CDR3aa: CASRDRASDTQYF; CDR3nt: TGTGCCAGTAGGGACAGGGCGAGCGATACGCAGTATTTT
abundance: .; d_gene: .; j_gene: TRBJ1-1; v_gene: TRBV28; CDR3aa: CASSLLTEAFF; CDR3nt: TGTGCCAGCAGTTTACTCACTGAAGCTTTCTTT
abundance: .; d_gene: .; j_gene: TRBJ1-4; v_gene: TRBV19; CDR3aa: CASSIVHANEKLFF; CDR3nt: TGTGCCAGTAGTATTGTGCACGCGAATGAAAAACTGTTTTTT
abundance: .; d_gene: TRBD2; j_gene: TRBJ2-5; v_gene: TRBV5-1; CDR3aa: CASSFGGLAGRLLQETQYF; CDR3nt: TGCGCCAGCAGCTTCGGGGGTCTAGCGGGACGCTTACTCCAAGAGACCCAGTACTTC
abundance: .; d_gene: .; j_gene: TRBJ1-5; v_gene: TRBV4-1; CDR3aa: CASSQDWGDSNQPQHF; CDR3nt: TGCGCCAGCAGCCAAGACTGGGGGGATAGCAATCAGCCCCAGCATTTT
abundance: once; d_gene: .; j_gene: TRBJ1-5; v_gene: TRBV5-1; CDR3aa: CASSLRDMYSNQPQHF; CDR3nt: TGCGCCAGCAGCCTCCGGGACATGTATAGCAATCAGCCCCAGCATTTT
abundance: .; d_gene: TRBD1; j_gene: TRBJ2-5; v_gene: TRBV7-6; CDR3aa: CASSLTGVGETQYF; CDR3nt: TGTGCCAGCAGCTTGACAGGGGTCGGGGAGACCCAGTACTTC